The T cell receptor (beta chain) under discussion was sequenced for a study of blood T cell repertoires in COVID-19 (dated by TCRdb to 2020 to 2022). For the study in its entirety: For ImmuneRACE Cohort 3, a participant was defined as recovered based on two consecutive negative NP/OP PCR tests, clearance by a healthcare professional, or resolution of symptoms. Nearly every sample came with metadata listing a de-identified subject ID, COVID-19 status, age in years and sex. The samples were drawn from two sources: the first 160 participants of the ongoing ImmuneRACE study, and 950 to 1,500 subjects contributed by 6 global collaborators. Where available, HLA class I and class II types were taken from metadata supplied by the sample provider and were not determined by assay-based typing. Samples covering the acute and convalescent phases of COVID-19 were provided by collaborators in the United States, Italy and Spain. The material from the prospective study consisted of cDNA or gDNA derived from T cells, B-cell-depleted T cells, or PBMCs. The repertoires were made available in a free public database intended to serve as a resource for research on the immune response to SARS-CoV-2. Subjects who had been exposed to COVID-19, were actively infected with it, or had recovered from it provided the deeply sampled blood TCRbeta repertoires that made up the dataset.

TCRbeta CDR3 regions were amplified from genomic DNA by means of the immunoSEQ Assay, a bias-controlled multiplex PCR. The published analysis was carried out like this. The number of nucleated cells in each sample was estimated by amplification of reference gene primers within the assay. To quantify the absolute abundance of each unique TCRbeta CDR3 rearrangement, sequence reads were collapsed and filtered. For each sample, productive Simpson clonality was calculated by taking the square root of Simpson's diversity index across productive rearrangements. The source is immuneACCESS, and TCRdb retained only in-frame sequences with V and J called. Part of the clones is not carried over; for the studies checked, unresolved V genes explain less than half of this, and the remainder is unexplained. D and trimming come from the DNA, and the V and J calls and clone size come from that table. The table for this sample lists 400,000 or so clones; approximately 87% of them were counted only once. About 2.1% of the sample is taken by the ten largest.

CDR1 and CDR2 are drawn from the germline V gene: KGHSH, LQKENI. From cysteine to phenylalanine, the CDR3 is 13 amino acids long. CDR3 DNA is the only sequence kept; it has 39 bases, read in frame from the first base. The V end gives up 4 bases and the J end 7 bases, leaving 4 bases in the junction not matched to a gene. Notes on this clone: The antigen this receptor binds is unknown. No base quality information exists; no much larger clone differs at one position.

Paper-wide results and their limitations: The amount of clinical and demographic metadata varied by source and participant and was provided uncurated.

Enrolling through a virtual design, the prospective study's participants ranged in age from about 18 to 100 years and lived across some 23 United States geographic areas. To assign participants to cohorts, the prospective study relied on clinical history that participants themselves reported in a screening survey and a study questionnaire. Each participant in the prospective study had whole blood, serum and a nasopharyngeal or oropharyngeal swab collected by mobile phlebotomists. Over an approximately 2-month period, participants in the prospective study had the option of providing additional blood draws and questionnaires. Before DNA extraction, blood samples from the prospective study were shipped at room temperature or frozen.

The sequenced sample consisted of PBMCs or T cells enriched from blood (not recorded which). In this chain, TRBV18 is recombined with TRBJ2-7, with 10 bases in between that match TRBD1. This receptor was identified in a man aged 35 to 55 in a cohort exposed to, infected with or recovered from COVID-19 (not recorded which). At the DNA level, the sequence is TGTGCCAGCTCACAGGGGGACAGGGGAGAGCAGTACTTC. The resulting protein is CASSQGDRGEQYF.